This T cell receptor (beta chain) comes out of a study of Ad26.COV2.S vaccination and SARS-CoV-2 variants. Study results and limitations: Participants in the vaccine arm had higher spike-specific TCR breadth; placebo recipients had lower.

Germline trimming cut 5 bases from V and 0 bases from J; bases unmatched to any gene: 5. Germline V gives CDR1 SGHVS, CDR2 FNYEAQ. The CDR3 runs 17 residues. Libraries were prepared by immunoSEQ multiplex PCR; TCRdb keeps only in-frame clonotypes and omits some of them. Altogether a few hundred thousand clones are present, about nine tenths being singletons, with the ten largest covering roughly 3.9%. The sample's treatment: around 19 received Ad26.COV2.S at low or high dose, single or two shots; 5 received placebo; per-sample allocation not given. The study sampled participants on day 63 after the first vaccine or placebo injection. This person who donated was an adult of 18-55 years in Boston. This clone was counted a single time. The antigen is not known.

The receptor's source is a person between 18 and 65 years old who received the Ad26.COV2.S COVID-19 vaccine or a placebo. The input for sequencing was peripheral blood, taken in a trial of Ad26.COV2.S vaccine versus placebo. The rearrangement joins TRBV7-6 to TRBJ2-6; 9 nucleotides line up with TRBD1. CDR3 region: CASSQGQGYSGANVLTF. The CDR3 coding sequence is TGTGCCAGCAGCCAGGGACAGGGATACTCTGGGGCCAACGTCCTGACTTTC.